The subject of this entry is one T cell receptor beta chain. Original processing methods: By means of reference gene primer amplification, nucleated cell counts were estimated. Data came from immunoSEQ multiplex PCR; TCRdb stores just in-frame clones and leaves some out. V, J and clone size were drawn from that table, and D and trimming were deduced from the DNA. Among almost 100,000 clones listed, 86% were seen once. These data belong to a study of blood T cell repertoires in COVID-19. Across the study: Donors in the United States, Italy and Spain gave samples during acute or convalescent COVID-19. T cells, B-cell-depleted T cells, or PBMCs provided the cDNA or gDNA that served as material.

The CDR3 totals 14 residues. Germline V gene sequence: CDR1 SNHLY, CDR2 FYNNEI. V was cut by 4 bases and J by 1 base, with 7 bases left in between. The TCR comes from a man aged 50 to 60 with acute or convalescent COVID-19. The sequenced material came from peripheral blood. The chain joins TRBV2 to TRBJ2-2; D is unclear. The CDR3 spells CASSGGRNTGELFF. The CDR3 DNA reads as TGTGCCAGCAGTGGCGGCAGGAACACCGGGGAGCTGTTTTTT.